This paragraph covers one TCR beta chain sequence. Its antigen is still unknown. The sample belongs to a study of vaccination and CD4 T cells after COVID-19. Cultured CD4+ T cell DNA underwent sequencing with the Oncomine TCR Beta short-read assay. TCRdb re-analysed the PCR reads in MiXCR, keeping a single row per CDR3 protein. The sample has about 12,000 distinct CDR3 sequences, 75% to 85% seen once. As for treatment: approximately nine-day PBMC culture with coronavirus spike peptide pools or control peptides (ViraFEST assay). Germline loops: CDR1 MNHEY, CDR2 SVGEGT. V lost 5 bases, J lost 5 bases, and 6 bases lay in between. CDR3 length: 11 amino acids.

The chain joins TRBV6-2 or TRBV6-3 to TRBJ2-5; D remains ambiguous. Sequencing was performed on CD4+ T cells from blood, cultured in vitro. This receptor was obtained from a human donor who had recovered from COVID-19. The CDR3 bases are TGTGCCAGCAGTCGGACGGAGACCCAGTACTTC. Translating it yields CASSRTETQYF.